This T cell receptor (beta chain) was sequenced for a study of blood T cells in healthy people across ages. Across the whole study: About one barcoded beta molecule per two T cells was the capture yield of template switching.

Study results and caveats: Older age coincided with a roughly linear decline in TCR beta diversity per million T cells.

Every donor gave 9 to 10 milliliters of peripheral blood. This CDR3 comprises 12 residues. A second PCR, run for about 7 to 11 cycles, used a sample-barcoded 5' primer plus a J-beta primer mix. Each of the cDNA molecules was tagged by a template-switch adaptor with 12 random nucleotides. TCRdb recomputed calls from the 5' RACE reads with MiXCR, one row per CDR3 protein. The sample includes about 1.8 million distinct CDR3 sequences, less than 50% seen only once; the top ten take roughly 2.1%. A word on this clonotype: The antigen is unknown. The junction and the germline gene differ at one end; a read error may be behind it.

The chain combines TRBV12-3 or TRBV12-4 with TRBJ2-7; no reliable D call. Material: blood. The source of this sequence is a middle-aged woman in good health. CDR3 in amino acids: CASSFVLSEQYF. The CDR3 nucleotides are TGTGCCAGTAGTTTTGTGCTAAGCGAGCAGTACTTC.